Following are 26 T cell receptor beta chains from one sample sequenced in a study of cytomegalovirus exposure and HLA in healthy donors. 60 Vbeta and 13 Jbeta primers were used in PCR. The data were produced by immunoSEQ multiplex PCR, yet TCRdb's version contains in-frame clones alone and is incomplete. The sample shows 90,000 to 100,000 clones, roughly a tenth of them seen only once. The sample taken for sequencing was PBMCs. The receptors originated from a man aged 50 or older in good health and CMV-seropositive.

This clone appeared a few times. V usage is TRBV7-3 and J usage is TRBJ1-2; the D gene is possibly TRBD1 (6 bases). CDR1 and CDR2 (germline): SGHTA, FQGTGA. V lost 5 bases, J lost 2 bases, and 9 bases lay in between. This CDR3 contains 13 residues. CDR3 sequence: CASSPGANYGYTF. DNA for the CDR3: TGTGCCAGCAGCCCAGGGGCGAACTATGGCTACACCTTC.

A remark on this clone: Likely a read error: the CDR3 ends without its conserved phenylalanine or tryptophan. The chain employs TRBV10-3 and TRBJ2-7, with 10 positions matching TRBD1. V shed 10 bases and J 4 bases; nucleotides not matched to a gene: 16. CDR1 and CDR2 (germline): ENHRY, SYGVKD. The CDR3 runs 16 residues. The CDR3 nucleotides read TGTGCCACGTTAAACTCCTGGACAGGGGGAAGGTACGAGCAGTACCTC. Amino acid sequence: CATLNSWTGGRYEQYL.

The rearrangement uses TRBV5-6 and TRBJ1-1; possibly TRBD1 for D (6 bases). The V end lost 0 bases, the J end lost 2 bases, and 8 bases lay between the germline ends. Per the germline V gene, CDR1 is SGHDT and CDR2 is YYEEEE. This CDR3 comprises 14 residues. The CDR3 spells CASSLVGGNTEAFF. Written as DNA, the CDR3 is TGTGCCAGCAGCTTGGTAGGGGGAAACACTGAAGCTTTCTTT.

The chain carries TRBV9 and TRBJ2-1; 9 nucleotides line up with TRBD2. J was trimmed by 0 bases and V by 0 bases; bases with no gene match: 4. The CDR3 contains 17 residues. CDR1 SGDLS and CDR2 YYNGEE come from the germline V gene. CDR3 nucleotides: TGTGCCAGCAGCGTAGGGCTAGCGGGAAGCTCCTACAATGAGCAGTTCTTC. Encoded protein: CASSVGLAGSSYNEQFF.

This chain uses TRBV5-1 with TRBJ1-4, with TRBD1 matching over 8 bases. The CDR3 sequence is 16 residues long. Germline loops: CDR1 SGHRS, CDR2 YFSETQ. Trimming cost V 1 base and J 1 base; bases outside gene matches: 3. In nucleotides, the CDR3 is TGCGCCAGCAGCTTGAACAGGGGGGTAACTAATGAAAAACTGTTTTTT. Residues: CASSLNRGVTNEKLFF.

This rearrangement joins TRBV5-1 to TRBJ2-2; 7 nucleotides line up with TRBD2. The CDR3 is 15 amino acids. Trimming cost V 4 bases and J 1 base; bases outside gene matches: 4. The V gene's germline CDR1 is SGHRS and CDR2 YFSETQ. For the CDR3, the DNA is TGCGCCAGCAGCCCGGGAGGAGGGAACACCGGGGAGCTGTTTTTT. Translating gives CASSPGGGNTGELFF.

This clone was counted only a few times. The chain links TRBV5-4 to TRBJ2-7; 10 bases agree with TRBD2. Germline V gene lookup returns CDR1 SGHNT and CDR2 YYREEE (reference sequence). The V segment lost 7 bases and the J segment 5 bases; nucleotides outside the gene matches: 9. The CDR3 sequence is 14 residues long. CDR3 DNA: TGTGCCAGCGCAACGACCGGGACTAGCGACGAGCAGTACTTC. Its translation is CASATTGTSDEQYF.

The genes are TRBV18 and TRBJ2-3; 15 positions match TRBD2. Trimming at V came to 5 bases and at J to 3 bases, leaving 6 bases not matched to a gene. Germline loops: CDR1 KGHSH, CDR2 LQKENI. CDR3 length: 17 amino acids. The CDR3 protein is CASSSGLAGGPTDTQYF. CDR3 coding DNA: TGTGCCAGCTCATCAGGACTAGCGGGAGGGCCGACAGATACGCAGTATTTT.

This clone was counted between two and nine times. The CDR3 is CASNYYSNQPQHF. As DNA, the CDR3 is TGTGCCAGCAACTATTATAGCAATCAGCCCCAGCATTTT. The chain combines TRBV5-8 with TRBJ1-5, with unresolved D. The V and J ends lost 6 bases and 0 bases respectively, with 7 bases between them. Germline values: CDR1 SGHTS, CDR2 YDEGEE. The CDR3 contains 13 residues.

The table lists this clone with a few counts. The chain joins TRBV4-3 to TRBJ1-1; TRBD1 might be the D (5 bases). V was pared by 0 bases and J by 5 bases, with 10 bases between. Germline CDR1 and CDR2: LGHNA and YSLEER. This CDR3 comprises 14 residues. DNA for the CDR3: TGCGCCAGCAGCCAAGAGTGGGGGAGGACTGAAGCTTTCTTT. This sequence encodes CASSQEWGRTEAFF.

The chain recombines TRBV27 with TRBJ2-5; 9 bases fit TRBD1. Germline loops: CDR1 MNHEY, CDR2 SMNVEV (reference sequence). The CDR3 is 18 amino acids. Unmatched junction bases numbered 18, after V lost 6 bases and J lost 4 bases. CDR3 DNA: TGTGCCAGCAGATTGACAGGGGGGAACCTGAAGACAACAGAGACCCAGTACTTC. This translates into CASRLTGGNLKTTETQYF.

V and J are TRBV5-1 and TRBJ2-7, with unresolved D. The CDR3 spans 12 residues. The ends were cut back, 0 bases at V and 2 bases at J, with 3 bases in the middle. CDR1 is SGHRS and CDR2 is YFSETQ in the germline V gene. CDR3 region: CASSLDTYEQYF. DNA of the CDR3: TGCGCCAGCAGCTTGGACACCTACGAGCAGTACTTC.

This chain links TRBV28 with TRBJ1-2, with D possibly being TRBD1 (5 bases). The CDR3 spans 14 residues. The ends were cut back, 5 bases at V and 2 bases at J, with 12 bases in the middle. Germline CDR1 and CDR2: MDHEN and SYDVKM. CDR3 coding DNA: TGTGCCAGCAGTACGACAGCCGGGAACTATGGCTACACCTTC. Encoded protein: CASSTTAGNYGYTF.

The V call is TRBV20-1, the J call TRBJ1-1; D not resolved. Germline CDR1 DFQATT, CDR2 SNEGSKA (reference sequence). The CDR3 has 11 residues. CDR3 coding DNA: TGCACCCCACGACTAGCGTCCCAAGCTTTCTTT. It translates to CTPRLASQAFF.

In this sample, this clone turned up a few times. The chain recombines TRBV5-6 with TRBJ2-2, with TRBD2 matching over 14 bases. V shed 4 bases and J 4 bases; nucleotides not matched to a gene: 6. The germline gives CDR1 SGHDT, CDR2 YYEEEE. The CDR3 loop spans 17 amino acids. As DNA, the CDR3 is TGTGCCAGCAGCCTCGGACTAGCGGGAGGAGGCACCGGGGAGCTGTTTTTT. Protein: CASSLGLAGGGTGELFF.

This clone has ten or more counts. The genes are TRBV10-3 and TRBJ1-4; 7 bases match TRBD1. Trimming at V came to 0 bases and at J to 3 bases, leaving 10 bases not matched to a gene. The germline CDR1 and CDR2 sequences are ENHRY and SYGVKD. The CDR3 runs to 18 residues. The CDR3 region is CAISESTPLDRSNEKLFF. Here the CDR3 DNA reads TGTGCCATCAGTGAGTCGACTCCTTTGGACAGGTCTAATGAAAAACTGTTTTTT.

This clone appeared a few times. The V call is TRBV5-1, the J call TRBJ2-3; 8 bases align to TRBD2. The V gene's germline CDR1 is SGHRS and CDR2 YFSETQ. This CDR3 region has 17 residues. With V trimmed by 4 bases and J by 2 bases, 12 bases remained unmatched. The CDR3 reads CASSPGGAGVVTDTQYF. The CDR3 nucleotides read TGCGCCAGCAGCCCCGGCGGAGCGGGAGTCGTCACAGATACGCAGTATTTT.

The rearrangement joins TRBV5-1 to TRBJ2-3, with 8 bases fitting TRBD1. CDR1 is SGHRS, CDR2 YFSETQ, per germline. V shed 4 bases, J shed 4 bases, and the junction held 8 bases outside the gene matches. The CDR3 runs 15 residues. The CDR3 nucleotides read TGCGCCAGCAGCACAAGGACAGGGACGCCAGATACGCAGTATTTT. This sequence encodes CASSTRTGTPDTQYF.

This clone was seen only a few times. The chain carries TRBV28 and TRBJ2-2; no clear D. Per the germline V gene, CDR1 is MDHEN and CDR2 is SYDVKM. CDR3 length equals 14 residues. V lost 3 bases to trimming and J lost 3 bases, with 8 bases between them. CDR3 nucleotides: TGTGCCAGCAGTTTTGGCGGATACACCGGGGAGCTGTTTTTT. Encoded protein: CASSFGGYTGELFF.

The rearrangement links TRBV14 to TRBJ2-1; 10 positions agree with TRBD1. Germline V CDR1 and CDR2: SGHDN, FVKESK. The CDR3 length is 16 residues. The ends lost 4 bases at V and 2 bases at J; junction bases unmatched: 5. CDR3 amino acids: CASSLEGTGAYNEQFF. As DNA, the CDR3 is TGTGCCAGCAGCCTAGAGGGGACAGGGGCCTACAATGAGCAGTTCTTC.

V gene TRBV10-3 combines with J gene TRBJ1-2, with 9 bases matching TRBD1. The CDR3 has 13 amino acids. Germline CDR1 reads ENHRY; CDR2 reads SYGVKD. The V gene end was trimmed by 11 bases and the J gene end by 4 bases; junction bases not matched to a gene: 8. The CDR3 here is CASNQGQGYGYTF. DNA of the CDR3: TGTGCCTCAAACCAGGGACAGGGCTATGGCTACACCTTC.

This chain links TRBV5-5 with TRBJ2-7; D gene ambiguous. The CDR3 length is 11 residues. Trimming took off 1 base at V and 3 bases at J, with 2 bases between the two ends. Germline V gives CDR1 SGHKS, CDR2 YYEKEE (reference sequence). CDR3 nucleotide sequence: TGTGCCAGCAGCTTGTACTACGAGCAGTACTTC. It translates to CASSLYYEQYF.

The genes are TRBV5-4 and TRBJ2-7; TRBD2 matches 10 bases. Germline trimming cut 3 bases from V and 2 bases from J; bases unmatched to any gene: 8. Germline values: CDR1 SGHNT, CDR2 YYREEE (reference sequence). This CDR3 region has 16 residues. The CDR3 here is CASSSSGTSVAYEQYF. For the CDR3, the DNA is TGTGCCAGCAGCTCTTCCGGGACTAGCGTCGCCTACGAGCAGTACTTC. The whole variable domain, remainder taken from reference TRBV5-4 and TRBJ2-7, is ETGVTQSPTHLIKTRGQQVTLRCSSQSGHNTVSWYQQALGQGPQFIFQYYREEENGRGNFPPRFSGLQFPNYSSELNVNALELDDSALYLCASSSSGTSVAYEQYFGPGTRLTVT.

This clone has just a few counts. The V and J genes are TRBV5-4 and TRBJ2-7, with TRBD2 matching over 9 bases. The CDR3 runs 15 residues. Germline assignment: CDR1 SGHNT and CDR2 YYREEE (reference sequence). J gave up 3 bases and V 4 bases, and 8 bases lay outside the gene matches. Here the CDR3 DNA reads TGTGCCAGCAGCAGAGGGACTAGCACTCACTACGAGCAGTACTTC. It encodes CASSRGTSTHYEQYF.

The CDR3 nucleotides read TGTGCCAGCAGCCCTAGCGGTGATAGTTACACAGATACGCAGTATTTT. Translating it yields CASSPSGDSYTDTQYF. The V and J genes are TRBV5-4 and TRBJ2-3, with 7 nucleotides matching TRBD2. V dropped 4 bases and J dropped 2; count of bases not matched to a gene: 10. Per germline, CDR1 SGHNT and CDR2 YYREEE (reference sequence). The CDR3 runs 16 residues.

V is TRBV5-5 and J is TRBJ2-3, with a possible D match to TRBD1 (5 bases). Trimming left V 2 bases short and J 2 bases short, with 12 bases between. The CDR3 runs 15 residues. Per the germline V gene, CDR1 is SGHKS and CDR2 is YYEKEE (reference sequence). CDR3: CASSLRGTLTDTQYF. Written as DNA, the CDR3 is TGTGCCAGCAGCTTAAGGGGCACACTCACAGATACGCAGTATTTT.